Following are 31 T cell receptor beta chains from one sample sequenced in a study of beta chain features in type 1 diabetes. All of the isolated RNA was reverse transcribed, so expressed TCRB transcripts were sequenced. Here immunoSEQ multiplex PCR was the method, and the copy in TCRdb shows in-frame clones only, minus some. Of 970,000 or so clones in the sample, 15% to 20% were seen once. The sequencing input was naive CD4+ T cells from blood. The source of these receptors is a woman aged 18 to 35 in good health.

The chain joins TRBV7-3 to TRBJ2-2; a possible D gene is TRBD1 (5 bases). The germline gives CDR1 SGHTA, CDR2 FQGTGA. Trimming took 3 bases from V and 6 from J, leaving 20 bases between them. The CDR3 sequence is 17 residues long. The CDR3: CASSFSLRVGSPGELFF. CDR3 sequence (DNA): TGTGCCAGCAGCTTCTCCCTCAGGGTCGGTAGTCCCGGGGAGCTGTTTTTT.

This clone turned up a few times. V gene TRBV2 combines with J gene TRBJ2-5, with D uncertain. V gave up 4 bases and J gave up 5 bases, with 5 bases separating them. This CDR3 contains 11 residues. Germline lookup yields CDR1 SNHLY and CDR2 FYNNEI. This CDR3 is CASSARETQYF. In DNA form, the CDR3 reads TGTGCCAGCAGTGCCCGGGAGACCCAGTACTTC.

Only a few counts were recorded for this clone. This rearrangement joins TRBV6-1 to TRBJ1-1, with D uncertain. Germline-derived CDR1 and CDR2 are MNHNS and SASEGT. V dropped 1 base and J dropped 2 bases, with 8 bases sitting between them. This CDR3 has 14 residues. DNA for the CDR3: TGTGCCAGCAGTGAAGAAGGGAGTAACACTGAAGCTTTCTTT. Residues: CASSEEGSNTEAFF.

The chain combines TRBV2 with TRBJ2-2, with unresolved D. Germline CDR1 is SNHLY and CDR2 is FYNNEI. V gave up 0 bases and J gave up 4 bases, with 6 bases separating them. This CDR3 spans 14 amino acids. The DNA of the CDR3 is TGTGCCAGCAGTGAAGCGGGTGGCACCGGGGAGCTGTTTTTT. Residues: CASSEAGGTGELFF.

This clone was counted a single time. V is TRBV7-2 and J is TRBJ2-2; D may correspond to TRBD1 or TRBD2 (5 bases each). Germline lookup yields CDR1 SGHTA and CDR2 FQGNSA. The CDR3 contains 13 residues. Trimming pared 1 base from V and 6 bases from J, leaving 6 bases between. The DNA of the CDR3 is TGTGCCAGCAGCTTAGTGGGGGCCGGGGAGCTGTTTTTT. Its protein product is CASSLVGAGELFF.

The chain joins TRBV7-9 to TRBJ2-1; 13 nucleotides line up with TRBD2. This CDR3 has 16 amino acids. Looked up from germline, CDR1 is SEHNR and CDR2 is FQNEAQ (reference sequence). Trimming cost V 7 bases and J 5 bases; bases outside gene matches: 8. This CDR3 is CASIRLAGGAHNEQFF. Written as DNA, the CDR3 is TGTGCCAGCATAAGACTAGCGGGAGGAGCGCACAATGAGCAGTTCTTC.

This clone was detected a few times. This CDR3 reads CASSLLSTGSKETQYF. The CDR3 DNA follows: TGTGCCAGCAGCTTACTCAGTACCGGGAGCAAAGAGACCCAGTACTTC. The rearrangement joins TRBV7-6 to TRBJ2-5; TRBD2 might be the D (6 bases). There are 16 residues in the CDR3. Germline CDR1 SGHVS, CDR2 FNYEAQ. V was pared by 2 bases and J by 3 bases, with 16 bases between.

This clone was seen a few times. The chain is built from TRBV11-2 and TRBJ1-2, with D possibly matching TRBD1 (6 bases). Trimming took off 0 bases at V and 6 bases at J, with 11 bases between the two ends. CDR1 is SGHAT and CDR2 is FQNNGV in the germline V gene. The CDR3 totals 14 residues. The CDR3 nucleotides read TGTGCCAGCAGCTTAGATTGGAACAGGGATGGCTACACCTTC. Its protein is CASSLDWNRDGYTF.

The chain combines TRBV5-4 with TRBJ1-4; possibly TRBD1 for D (6 bases). CDR1 and CDR2 (germline): SGHNT, YYREEE (reference sequence). This CDR3 is built from 15 residues. V lost 4 bases, J lost 1 base, and 11 bases lay in between. The CDR3 is CASSRDTQTNEKLFF. DNA of the CDR3: TGTGCCAGCAGCCGGGACACGCAAACTAATGAAAAACTGTTTTTT.

This clone came up a few times. The chain links TRBV5-1 to TRBJ2-7, with no clear D. The CDR3 is made up of 13 amino acids. Germline V gene data show CDR1 as SGHRS and CDR2 as YFSETQ. Trimming stripped 3 bases from V and 0 bases from J, with 7 bases between. CDR3 nucleotides: TGCGCCAGCAGCTCTACGACCTCCTACGAGCAGTACTTC. Its protein product is CASSSTTSYEQYF.

This sequence joins TRBV25-1 and TRBJ2-7; D gene unclear. The tail of the sequence fits TRBJ2-5 better, so the J call may be wrong. CDR1 is MGHDK and CDR2 is SYGVNS in the germline V gene. The CDR3 extends over 12 amino acids. For the CDR3, the DNA is TGTGCCAGCAGTGAACGGTCTGGGACCCAGTACTTC. This encodes CASSERSGTQYF.

The V call is TRBV10-3, the J call TRBJ2-7, with D possibly called TRBD1 or TRBD2 (5 bases each). V gave up 2 bases and J gave up 4 bases, with 15 bases separating them. Germline-derived CDR1 and CDR2 are ENHRY and SYGVKD. This CDR3 is 15 amino acids long. This CDR3 is CAISETRGWAYEQYF. CDR3 DNA sequence: TGTGCCATCAGTGAGACGAGGGGTTGGGCTTACGAGCAGTACTTC.

This clone was detected a few times. The chain is built from TRBV7-9 and TRBJ2-5, with TRBD1 identical over 7 bases. Trimming at V came to 7 bases and at J to 7 bases, leaving 12 bases not matched to a gene. CDR3 size: 14 residues. CDR1 and CDR2 (germline): SEHNR, FQNEAQ (reference sequence). The CDR3: CASNSPDRVLTQYF. CDR3 sequence (DNA): TGTGCCAGCAACTCCCCCGACAGGGTGCTGACCCAGTACTTC.

The sample holds a few counts of this clone. The chain links TRBV18 to TRBJ2-1, with D possibly TRBD2 on 6 matching bases. Between the trimmed V and J ends, which lost 0 bases and 3 bases, there was a span of 12 bases. This CDR3 is 16 amino acids long. Per the germline V gene, CDR1 is KGHSH and CDR2 is LQKENI. DNA of the CDR3: TGTGCCAGCTCACCACCGGCGGGGCTAGACTACAATGAGCAGTTCTTC. Its translation is CASSPPAGLDYNEQFF.

The chain links TRBV5-6 to TRBJ2-7; no firm D call. From germline, CDR1 is SGHDT and CDR2 YYEEEE. The CDR3 is 11 residues long. V lost 5 bases and J 3 bases, leaving 6 bases between the germline ends. The CDR3 nucleotides read TGTGCCAGCAGTCGATACTACGAGCAGTACTTC. Translation gives CASSRYYEQYF.

Comments on this clone: At one end, the junction sequence differs from germline, possibly due to a read error. This chain connects TRBV20-1 to TRBJ2-1; D is tentatively TRBD1 or TRBD2 (5 bases each). This CDR3 has 10 amino acids. Per germline, CDR1 DFQATT and CDR2 SNEGSKA (reference sequence). CDR3: CSTRGVRQFF. The CDR3 nucleotides read TGCAGTACTAGAGGGGTACGGCAGTTCTTC.

In DNA, the CDR3 is TGTGCCAGCAGCCCGCTCCCCGGGACAGGGGGCCAAGAGACCCAGTACTTC. This sequence encodes CASSPLPGTGGQETQYF. V and J are TRBV7-9 and TRBJ2-5, with 11 bases identical to TRBD1. Germline lookup yields CDR1 SEHNR and CDR2 FQNEAQ (reference sequence). The CDR3 is made up of 17 amino acids. The junction had 9 bases not matched to a gene; V was cut back by 5 bases and J by 1 base. The full variable domain, in which reference TRBV7-9 and TRBJ2-5 provide the parts outside the CDR3, is DTGVSQNPRHKITKRGQNVTFRCDPISEHNRLYWYRQTLGQGPEFLTYFQNEAQLEKSRLLSDRFSAERPKGSFSTLEIQRTEQGDSAMYLCASSPLPGTGGQETQYFGPGTRLLVL.

This clone has more than one count but fewer than ten. DNA of the CDR3: TGTGCCAGTACAGCCTCTGGAAACACCATATATTTT. Translation gives CASTASGNTIYF. The rearrangement joins TRBV28 to TRBJ1-3; D unresolved. This CDR3 region has 12 residues. Germline V CDR1 and CDR2: MDHEN, SYDVKM. Trimming shortened V by 9 bases and J by 0 bases, and 6 bases separated the two germline ends.

This clone has more than one count but fewer than ten. This sequence joins TRBV11-2 and TRBJ1-2; D is perhaps TRBD1 (5 bases). The CDR3 loop spans 15 amino acids. V shed 0 bases and J shed 8 bases, with 16 bases lying between them. Germline assignment: CDR1 SGHAT and CDR2 FQNNGV. The CDR3 DNA reads TGTGCCAGCAGCTTAGACCCCACAGGAACGGGCGGCTACACCTTC. It encodes CASSLDPTGTGGYTF.

The genes are TRBV2 and TRBJ2-5, with D possibly matching TRBD1 (6 bases). The CDR3 length is 13 residues. CDR1 is SNHLY, CDR2 FYNNEI, per germline. The V gene lost 4 bases and the J gene lost 4 bases, with 10 bases spanning the gap. DNA of the CDR3: TGTGCCAGCAGTGGACAGGTCAGAGAGACCCAGTACTTC. Translated, it gives CASSGQVRETQYF.

This clone has more than one count but fewer than ten. The rearrangement joins TRBV25-1 to TRBJ2-7; D is ambiguous. The ends were cut back, 2 bases at V and 4 bases at J, with 15 bases in the middle. Germline CDR1 and CDR2: MGHDK and SYGVNS. CDR3 size: 15 residues. CDR3 in DNA: TGTGCCAGCAGTGAAGCCAGAGGTTTACCTTACGAGCAGTACTTC. It is translated as CASSEARGLPYEQYF.

This clone was observed a handful of times. V gene TRBV28 combines with J gene TRBJ2-4, with 8 bases that match TRBD2. V was pared by 6 bases and J by 0 bases, with 10 bases of the junction left unmatched. This CDR3 region has 17 residues. CDR1 is MDHEN, CDR2 SYDVKM, per germline. CDR3 residues: CASRTPPLAGAKNIQYF. Written as DNA, the CDR3 is TGTGCCAGCAGAACCCCCCCCCTAGCGGGAGCCAAAAACATTCAGTACTTC. The whole variable domain, remainder taken from reference TRBV28 and TRBJ2-4, is DVKVTQSSRYLVKRTGEKVFLECVQDMDHENMFWYRQDPGLGLRLIYFSYDVKMKEKGDIPEGYSVSREKKERFSLILESASTNQTSMYLCASRTPPLAGAKNIQYFGAGTRLSVL.

In its sample, this clone was seen a few times. The V and J genes are TRBV6-1 and TRBJ1-2; D gene unclear. CDR1 is MNHNS and CDR2 is SASEGT in the germline V gene. The CDR3 loop spans 12 amino acids. V lost 6 bases, J lost 0 bases, and 5 bases lay in between. The CDR3 spells CASSLANYGYTF. The DNA for the CDR3 is TGTGCCAGCAGCTTAGCTAACTATGGCTACACCTTC.

This clone was observed a few times. The V call is TRBV2, the J call TRBJ2-1; unclear D gene. Germline V gives CDR1 SNHLY, CDR2 FYNNEI. V shed 3 bases and J shed 5 bases, with 14 bases lying between them. The CDR3 sequence is 15 residues long. The CDR3 DNA sequence: TGTGCCAGCAGTGAGTTGGGGTTAAGGGACAATGAGCAGTTCTTC. Protein product: CASSELGLRDNEQFF.

This clone has just a few counts. This rearrangement joins TRBV5-4 to TRBJ2-1, with 11 bases identical to TRBD1. With 4 bases clipped from V and 6 bases from J, the junction kept 6 bases outside the gene matches. Germline lookup yields CDR1 SGHNT and CDR2 YYREEE (reference sequence). The CDR3 runs to 15 residues. CDR3 protein: CASSPGQGAFNEQFF. CDR3 nucleotides: TGTGCCAGCAGCCCCGGACAGGGGGCGTTCAATGAGCAGTTCTTC.

V is TRBV28 and J is TRBJ2-5; D possibly matches TRBD1 or TRBD2 (5 bases each). Germline V gene sequence: CDR1 MDHEN, CDR2 SYDVKM. V was pared by 8 bases and J by 11 bases, with 15 bases between. This CDR3 has 11 residues. CDR3 nucleotide sequence: TGTGCCAGCGTATGGGACGGTGGGCAGTACTTC. It yields the protein CASVWDGGQYF. Drawing the rest from reference TRBV28 and TRBJ2-5, the complete variable domain is DVKVTQSSRYLVKRTGEKVFLECVQDMDHENMFWYRQDPGLGLRLIYFSYDVKMKEKGDIPEGYSVSREKKERFSLILESASTNQTSMYLCASVWDGGQYFGPGTRLLVL.

V is TRBV18 and J is TRBJ1-4; D is undetermined. Per the germline V gene, CDR1 is KGHSH and CDR2 is LQKENI. V was trimmed by 3 bases and J by 0 bases, leaving 8 bases between them. The CDR3 loop spans 15 amino acids. CDR3 bases: TGTGCCAGCTCACCTACCGGGGCAACTAATGAAAAACTGTTTTTT. Its protein is CASSPTGATNEKLFF.

This chain joins TRBV15 and TRBJ2-7; D not certain. This CDR3 has 13 residues. CDR1 is LNHNV, CDR2 YYDKDF, per germline (reference sequence). Trimming left V 4 bases short and J 6 bases short, with 13 bases between. The CDR3 spells CATSIGQDGEQYF. CDR3 bases: TGTGCCACCAGCATCGGCCAGGACGGCGAGCAGTACTTC. Full variable domain (remainder filled in from reference TRBV15 and TRBJ2-7): DAMVIQNPRYQVTQFGKPVTLSCSQTLNHNVMYWYQQKSSQAPKLLFHYYDKDFNNEADTPDNFQSRRPNTSFCFLDIRSPGLGDTAMYLCATSIGQDGEQYFGPGTRLTVT.

The J gene is TRBJ1-4, the V gene TRBV18; D is unresolved. The CDR3 runs to 15 residues. The V gene lost 2 bases and the J gene lost 5 bases, with 12 bases spanning the gap. Germline V gene lookup returns CDR1 KGHSH and CDR2 LQKENI. CDR3 nucleotide sequence: TGTGCCAGCTCACCATCGTCCAGCAGAAATGAAAAACTGTTTTTT. It specifies CASSPSSSRNEKLFF.

The chain employs TRBV5-4 and TRBJ1-5; 7 positions match TRBD1. CDR3 length equals 16 residues. The V gene end was trimmed by 4 bases and the J gene end by 0 bases; junction bases not matched to a gene: 7. CDR1 is SGHNT, CDR2 YYREEE, per germline (reference sequence). In DNA form, the CDR3 reads TGTGCCAGCAGCCACAACAGGGGTTTTAGCAATCAGCCCCAGCATTTT. As protein: CASSHNRGFSNQPQHF.

V usage is TRBV6-1 and J usage is TRBJ1-1; 7 bases fit TRBD1. The CDR3 is 13 residues long. Trimming cost V 7 bases and J 7 bases; bases outside gene matches: 9. Germline lookup yields CDR1 MNHNS and CDR2 SASEGT. CDR3 nucleotide sequence: TGTGCCAGCACCCGTTCCGGGACAGTTGAAGCTTTCTTT. Amino acid sequence: CASTRSGTVEAFF.